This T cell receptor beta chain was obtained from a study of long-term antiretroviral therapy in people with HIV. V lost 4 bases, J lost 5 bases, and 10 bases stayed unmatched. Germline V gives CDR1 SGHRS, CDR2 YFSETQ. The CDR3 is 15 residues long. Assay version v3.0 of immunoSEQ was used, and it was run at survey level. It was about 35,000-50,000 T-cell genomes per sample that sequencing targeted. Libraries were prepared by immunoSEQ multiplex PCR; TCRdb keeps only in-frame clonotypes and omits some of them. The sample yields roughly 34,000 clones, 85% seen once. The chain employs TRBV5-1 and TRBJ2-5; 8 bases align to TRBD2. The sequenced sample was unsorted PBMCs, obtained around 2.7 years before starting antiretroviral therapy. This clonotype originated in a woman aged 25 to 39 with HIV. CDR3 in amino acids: CASSPGTRGVETQYF. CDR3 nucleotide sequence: TGCGCCAGCAGCCCTGGGACTAGAGGGGTCGAGACCCAGTACTTC.